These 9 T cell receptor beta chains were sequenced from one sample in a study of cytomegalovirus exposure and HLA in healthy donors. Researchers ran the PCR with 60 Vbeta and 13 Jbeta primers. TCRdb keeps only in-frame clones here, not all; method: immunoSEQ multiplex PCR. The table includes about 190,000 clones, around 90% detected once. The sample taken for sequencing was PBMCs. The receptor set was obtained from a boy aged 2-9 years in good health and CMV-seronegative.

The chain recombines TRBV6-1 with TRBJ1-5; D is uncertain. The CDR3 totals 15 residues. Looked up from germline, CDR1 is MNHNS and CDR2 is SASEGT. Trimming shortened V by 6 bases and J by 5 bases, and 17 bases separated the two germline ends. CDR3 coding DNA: TGTGCCAGCAGACCCGAGCCCCGCTCGGATCAGCCCCAGCATTTT. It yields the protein CASRPEPRSDQPQHF.

The CDR3 DNA follows: TGTGCCAGCAGCTTGGGGCAGGGGATCTACGAGCAGTACTTC. It codes for CASSLGQGIYEQYF. The chain couples TRBV5-4 to TRBJ2-7; maybe TRBD1 (6 bases). The V and J ends lost 0 bases and 3 bases respectively, with 10 bases between them. There are 14 residues in the CDR3. Germline loops: CDR1 SGHNT, CDR2 YYREEE (reference sequence).

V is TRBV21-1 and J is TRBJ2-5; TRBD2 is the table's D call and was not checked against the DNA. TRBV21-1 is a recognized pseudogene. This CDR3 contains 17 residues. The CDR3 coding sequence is TGTGCCAGCAAAGCGACTAGCGGGAGACAGTACCAAGAGACCCAGTACTTC. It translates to CASKATSGRQYQETQYF.

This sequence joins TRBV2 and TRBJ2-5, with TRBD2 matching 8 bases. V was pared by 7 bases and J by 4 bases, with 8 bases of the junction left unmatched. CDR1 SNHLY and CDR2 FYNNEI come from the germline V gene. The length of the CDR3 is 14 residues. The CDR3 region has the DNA TGTGCCAGCAATCCCCGGCTAGCGGGAGAGACCCAGTACTTC. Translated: CASNPRLAGETQYF.

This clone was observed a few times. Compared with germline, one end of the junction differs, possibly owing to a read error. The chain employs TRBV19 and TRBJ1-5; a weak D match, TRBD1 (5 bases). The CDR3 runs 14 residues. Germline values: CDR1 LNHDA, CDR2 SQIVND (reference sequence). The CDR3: CASTPKGGAGSLDF. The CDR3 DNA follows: TGTGCCAGTACCCCGAAGGGCGGGGCCGGGAGTTTGGATTTT.

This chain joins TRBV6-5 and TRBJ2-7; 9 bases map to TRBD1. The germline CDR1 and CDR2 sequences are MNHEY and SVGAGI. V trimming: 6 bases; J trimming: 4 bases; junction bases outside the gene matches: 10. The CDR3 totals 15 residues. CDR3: CASSRTGTGSYEQYF. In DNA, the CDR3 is TGTGCCAGCAGCCGGACCGGGACAGGGTCATACGAGCAGTACTTC.

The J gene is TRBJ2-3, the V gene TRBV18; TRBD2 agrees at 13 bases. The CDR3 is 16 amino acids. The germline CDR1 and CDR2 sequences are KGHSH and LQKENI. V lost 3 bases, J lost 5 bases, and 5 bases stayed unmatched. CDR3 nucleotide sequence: TGTGCCAGCTCACCGACTAGCGGGGGGCCCGTAGATACGCAGTATTTT. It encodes CASSPTSGGPVDTQYF.

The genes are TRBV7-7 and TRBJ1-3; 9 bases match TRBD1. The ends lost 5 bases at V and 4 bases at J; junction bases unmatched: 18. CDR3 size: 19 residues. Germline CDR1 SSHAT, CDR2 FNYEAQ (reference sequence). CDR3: CASSPLRYNRGRDGNTIYF. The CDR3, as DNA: TGTGCCAGCAGCCCCCTGAGGTATAACAGGGGGCGCGACGGAAACACCATATATTTT.

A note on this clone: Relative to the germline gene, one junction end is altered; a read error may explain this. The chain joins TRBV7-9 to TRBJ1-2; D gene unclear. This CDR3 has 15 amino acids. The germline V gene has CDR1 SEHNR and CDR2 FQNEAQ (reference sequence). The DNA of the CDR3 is TGTTCCAGCACCGCTACAGCCGCCACTAACTATGGCTACACCTTC. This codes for CSSTATAATNYGYTF. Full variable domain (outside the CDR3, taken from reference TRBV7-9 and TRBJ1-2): DTGVSQNPRHKITKRGQNVTFRCDPISEHNRLYWYRQTLGQGPEFLTYFQNEAQLEKSRLLSDRFSAERPKGSFSTLEIQRTEQGDSAMYLCSSTATAATNYGYTFGSGTRLTVV.